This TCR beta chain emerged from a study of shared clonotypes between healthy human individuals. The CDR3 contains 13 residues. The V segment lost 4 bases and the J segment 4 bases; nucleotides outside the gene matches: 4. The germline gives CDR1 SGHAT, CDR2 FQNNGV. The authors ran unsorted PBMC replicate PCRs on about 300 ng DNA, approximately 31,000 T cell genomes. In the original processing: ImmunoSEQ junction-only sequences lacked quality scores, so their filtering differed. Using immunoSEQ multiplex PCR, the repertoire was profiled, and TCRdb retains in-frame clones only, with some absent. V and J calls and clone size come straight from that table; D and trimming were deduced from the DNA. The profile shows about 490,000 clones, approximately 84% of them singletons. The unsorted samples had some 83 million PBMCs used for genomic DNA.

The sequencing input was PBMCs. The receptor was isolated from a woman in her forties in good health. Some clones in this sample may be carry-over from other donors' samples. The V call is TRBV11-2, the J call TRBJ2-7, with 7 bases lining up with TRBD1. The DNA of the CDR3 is TGTGCCAGCAGCTCAAGACAGGGATACGAGCAGTACTTC. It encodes CASSSRQGYEQYF.